Many counts were recorded for the clone carrying this T cell receptor beta chain. The antigen is unknown. The data belong to a study of read filtering for tumor transcriptome and immune sequencing. Study overall: DNase treatment preceded whole-transcriptome library preparation.

Study observations and caveats: Without single-read clonotypes, shared clonotype proportions correlated more between IR-seq and RNA-seq. The sorted CD138-negative fraction was a mixed bone marrow immune population, not purified T cells.

Molecular barcoded adaptors covering alpha/delta and beta/gamma chains were used on roughly 400 ng RNA. One entry per CDR3 protein results from TCRdb running MiXCR on the reads. This repertoire shows some 130,000 distinct CDR3 sequences, over 10% found once; its top ten account for approximately 8%. CDR1 and CDR2 from the germline V gene are SGHAT and FQNNGV. V lost 5 bases and J lost 5, with 23 bases in between. The CDR3 has 17 amino acids. The sequence came from a donor aged 40 or over with multiple myeloma. Sequencing was carried out using a population of CD138-negative cells sorted from bone marrow. The chain recombines TRBV11-2 with TRBJ2-3; the D call may be TRBD1 or TRBD2 (5 bases each). DNA of the CDR3: TGTGCCAGCAGCCCCCATCGGATGGGGACCTTTCGAGATACGCAGTATTTT. Its translation: CASSPHRMGTFRDTQYF.